The clone carrying this T cell receptor (beta chain) was picked up many times. This sample was taken from a study of T cells in Graves' hyperthyroidism and ophthalmopathy. Amplification of TCR beta CDR3 regions used RNA as the template. HTBI primers drove first-round RT-PCR of the TCR CDR3. TCRdb re-analysed the multiplex PCR reads in MiXCR, keeping a single row per CDR3 protein. The sample lists around 340,000 distinct CDR3 sequences, around a fifth seen once, with roughly 52% in the top ten. Lactation, pregnancy, other autoimmune disease or uncontrolled infection excluded patients. The PBMCs had their origin in approximately 10 ml of fresh peripheral blood. The receptor was isolated from a woman in her fifties or sixties with Graves' hyperthyroidism. The sample consisted of blood.

The CDR3 region has the DNA TGCAGTGCAGCTGAAGGGGCCGCGAACACTGAAGCTTTCTTT. Translated: CSAAEGAANTEAFF. The chain links TRBV20-1 to TRBJ1-1; a weak D match, TRBD1 (5 bases). Trimming removed 6 bases at V and 1 base at J, with 15 bases between. CDR3 size: 14 residues. Germline CDR1 DFQATT, CDR2 SNEGSKA (reference sequence).